This TCR beta chain was sequenced during a study of regulatory T cells in long-lasting Graves disease. Building of the TCR beta libraries involved iRepertoire HTBI primers and Arm-PCR of CDR3 regions. A single record per CDR3 protein comes from TCRdb applying MiXCR to the multiplex PCR reads. The sample consists of about 520,000 distinct CDR3 sequences, around 12% of them appearing once. In its sample, this clonotype was seen many times. As yet, its antigen is unknown. Whole-study results and caveats: What was studied was peripheral blood only, and not thyroid tissue. Favoring TRBV28, TRBJ1-2 and TRBJ2-5 was a feature seen in persistent disease.

The CDR3 is 18 amino acids. The junction had 6 bases not matched to a gene; V was cut back by 0 bases and J by 1 base. Germline V lookup: CDR1 SGHRS, CDR2 YFSETQ. As for time point: newly diagnosed GD, antithyroid drugs for less than 3 months. PBMC-derived RNA was used for the TCR library. Patients were enrolled at an endocrinology department in Xi'an, China. These sequences were also reported in another study, on T cells in Graves' hyperthyroidism and ophthalmopathy. That work adds: Graves' hyperthyroidism is called stable when ophthalmopathy does not progress within 18 months.

This TCR was recovered from a young woman with Graves disease. The source material was peripheral blood mononuclear cells (PBMCs), sampled at new diagnosis, from a patient treated with antithyroid drugs. This rearrangement joins TRBV5-1 to TRBJ1-4; 10 bases align to TRBD1. In DNA form, the CDR3 reads TGCGCCAGCAGCTTGGCCGGGACAGGGGTAGGAACTAATGAAAAACTGTTTTTT. Translation gives CASSLAGTGVGTNEKLFF.